Listed here are 22 T cell receptor beta chains from one sample, sequenced in a study of Ad26.COV2.S vaccination and SARS-CoV-2 variants. The table came from immunoSEQ multiplex PCR; TCRdb's copy has only in-frame clones and leaves some out. The sample consists of about 180,000 clones, around nine tenths of them appearing once. Sequenced material: peripheral blood, taken after recovery from COVID-19. The receptors come from a human donor who had recovered from COVID-19.

The genes are TRBV6-1 and TRBJ2-1; 11 nucleotides align to TRBD2. This CDR3 is built from 17 residues. The trim removed 0 bases at V and 4 bases at J, leaving 5 bases unmatched. Per germline, CDR1 MNHNS and CDR2 SASEGT. CDR3 residues: CASSEALGTSGYNEQFF. CDR3 in DNA: TGTGCCAGCAGTGAAGCCCTCGGGACTAGCGGTTACAATGAGCAGTTCTTC.

The chain carries TRBV9 and TRBJ2-7; 14 bases are shared with TRBD2. Per the germline V gene, CDR1 is SGDLS and CDR2 is YYNGEE. The V segment lost 4 bases and the J segment 7 bases; nucleotides outside the gene matches: 7. This CDR3 comprises 15 residues. The DNA for the CDR3 is TGTGCCAGCAGCTCCGTGGGACTAGCGGGGGAGGAGCAGTACTTC. It encodes CASSSVGLAGEEQYF.

The chain has TRBV4-1 and TRBJ2-7; D is unclear. Germline V gives CDR1 MGHRA, CDR2 YSYEKL. Between the trimmed V and J ends, which lost 1 base and 5 bases, there was a span of 9 bases. This CDR3 comprises 13 residues. The CDR3 region is CASSQAPRDEQYF. The CDR3 DNA follows: TGCGCCAGCAGCCAAGCCCCTAGGGACGAGCAGTACTTC.

The V call is TRBV5-5, the J call TRBJ2-7; 7 nucleotides align to TRBD1. The CDR3 is made up of 15 amino acids. The germline gives CDR1 SGHKS, CDR2 YYEKEE (reference sequence). The V gene end was trimmed by 4 bases and the J gene end by 1 base; junction bases not matched to a gene: 8. DNA for the CDR3: TGTGCCAGCAGCGTAGTGACAGGGTTTTCCTACGAGCAGTACTTC. This codes for CASSVVTGFSYEQYF.

V and J are TRBV5-1 and TRBJ2-2; perhaps TRBD1 as D (6 bases). The CDR3 has 17 amino acids. The V end was cut by 0 bases, the J end by 2 bases, with 14 bases between. Germline assignment: CDR1 SGHRS and CDR2 YFSETQ. The CDR3 protein is CASSLGARRGNTGELFF. Written as DNA, the CDR3 is TGCGCCAGCAGCTTGGGTGCTCGCAGGGGAAACACCGGGGAGCTGTTTTTT.

The genes are TRBV11-3 and TRBJ2-5; D might be TRBD1 or TRBD2, each matching 5 bases. Germline CDR1 SGHNT, CDR2 YENEEA. This CDR3 has 15 residues. Trimming removed 2 bases at V and 5 bases at J, with 15 bases between. Here the CDR3 reads CASSLSAGAEETQYF. CDR3 nucleotide sequence: TGTGCCAGCAGCTTATCCGCCGGGGCGGAGGAGACCCAGTACTTC.

The gene calls are TRBV29-1 and TRBJ2-7; D is unresolved. Trimming shortened V by 6 bases and J by 7 bases, and 16 bases separated the two germline ends. CDR1 is SQVTM and CDR2 is ANQGSEA in the germline V gene. CDR3 size: 12 residues. CDR3 DNA sequence: TGCAGCGTCCAAGAGTGGCAGATGGAGCAGTACTTC. It yields the protein CSVQEWQMEQYF.

The rearrangement links TRBV21-1 to TRBJ1-1; the listed D gene, TRBD1, was not tested against the DNA. TRBV21-1 is a pseudogene. This CDR3 has 16 amino acids. Here the CDR3 DNA reads TGTGCCAGCAGGATAGACAGGGGGCGCCGGAGCACTGAAGCTTTCTTT. This sequence encodes CASRIDRGRRSTEAFF.

The chain links TRBV4-1 to TRBJ1-1, with a possible D match to TRBD1 (5 bases). CDR1 is MGHRA and CDR2 is YSYEKL in the germline V gene. The CDR3 length is 14 residues. Deletions cut 0 bases from V and 10 bases from J, with 15 bases between. The CDR3 region is CASSQEAIAGRAFF. In DNA form, the CDR3 reads TGCGCCAGCAGCCAAGAGGCCATCGCAGGGCGAGCTTTCTTT.

This chain uses TRBV6-1 with TRBJ2-3, with D possibly called TRBD1 or TRBD2 (7 bases each). The CDR3 contains 15 residues. The V gene lost 2 bases and the J gene lost 4 bases, with 13 bases spanning the gap. Germline V lookup: CDR1 MNHNS, CDR2 SASEGT. CDR3: CASSERAGGADTQYF. In nucleotides, the CDR3 is TGTGCCAGCAGTGAACGGGCAGGGGGGGCAGATACGCAGTATTTT.

This chain uses TRBV12-1 with TRBJ2-3. TRBV12-1 is marked as a pseudogene. This CDR3 spans 13 amino acids. The CDR3 region has the DNA TGTGCCAGCAGCTTTGCTAGCACAGATACGCAGTATTTT. It translates to CASSFASTDTQYF.

The CDR3 sequence: CAWRRGLAGWRYNEQFF. In DNA, the CDR3 is TGTGCCTGGAGGAGGGGACTAGCGGGGTGGCGCTACAATGAGCAGTTCTTC. The chain carries TRBV30 and TRBJ2-1, with 13 bases that match TRBD2. The CDR3 contains 17 residues. Germline loops: CDR1 GTSNPN, CDR2 SVGIG (reference sequence). The V segment lost 3 bases and the J segment 3 bases; nucleotides outside the gene matches: 8.

The rearrangement uses TRBV5-4 and TRBJ1-2; D is possibly TRBD1 (6 bases). The length of the CDR3 is 13 residues. Looked up from germline, CDR1 is SGHNT and CDR2 is YYREEE (reference sequence). Trimming shortened V by 4 bases and J by 6 bases, and 13 bases separated the two germline ends. The CDR3 DNA sequence: TGTGCCAGCAGCCTCTCAGGGGCCAATGGCTACACCTTC. It is translated as CASSLSGANGYTF. Full variable domain (missing parts from reference TRBV5-4 and TRBJ1-2): ETGVTQSPTHLIKTRGQQVTLRCSSQSGHNTVSWYQQALGQGPQFIFQYYREEENGRGNFPPRFSGLQFPNYSSELNVNALELDDSALYLCASSLSGANGYTFGSGTRLTVV.

The chain couples TRBV9 to TRBJ1-6, with a weak D call TRBD1 (5 bases). The CDR3 runs to 13 residues. The germline CDR1 and CDR2 sequences are SGDLS and YYNGEE. V was trimmed by 0 bases and J by 10 bases, leaving 8 bases between them. CDR3 loop: CASSVDGASPLHF. Here the CDR3 DNA reads TGTGCCAGCAGCGTAGATGGGGCCTCACCCCTCCACTTT.

V usage is TRBV10-2 and J usage is TRBJ2-1; 11 positions agree with TRBD2. Trimming took 7 bases from V and 6 from J; bases not matched to a gene: 8. Germline CDR1 reads WSHSY; CDR2 reads SAAADI. This CDR3 has 15 residues. CDR3 nucleotide sequence: TGCGCCAGCAAGTTAGCGGGAGGGCCTGGCAATGAGCAGTTCTTC. Translating it yields CASKLAGGPGNEQFF.

The chain couples TRBV5-8 to TRBJ2-1; 11 bases match TRBD2. This CDR3 contains 17 residues. J was trimmed by 3 bases and V by 3 bases; bases with no gene match: 8. Germline CDR1 SGHTS, CDR2 YDEGEE. This CDR3 is CASSSYTLAGGYNEQFF. The CDR3 DNA sequence: TGTGCCAGCAGCTCCTACACCCTAGCGGGAGGCTACAATGAGCAGTTCTTC.

This chain links TRBV6-5 with TRBJ2-5; D may correspond to TRBD1 or TRBD2 (5 bases each). V lost 0 bases to trimming and J lost 1 base, with 9 bases between them. Looked up from germline, CDR1 is MNHEY and CDR2 is SVGAGI. The CDR3 covers 15 residues. DNA of the CDR3: TGTGCCAGCAGTTACTCAGGGGAGAGCCAAGAGACCCAGTACTTC. Amino acids: CASSYSGESQETQYF.

This chain uses TRBV12-3 or TRBV12-4 with TRBJ2-3; TRBD1 aligns across 10 bases. CDR3 length: 13 residues. V was pared by 6 bases and J by 6 bases, with 3 bases of the junction left unmatched. CDR3 DNA: TGTGCCAGCAGGGGACAGGGGTTGGATACGCAGTATTTT. Translation gives CASRGQGLDTQYF.

The chain recombines TRBV2 with TRBJ1-1; 7 bases are a match to TRBD1. CDR3 size: 13 residues. Germline values: CDR1 SNHLY, CDR2 FYNNEI. V dropped 4 bases and J dropped 5; count of bases not matched to a gene: 4. This chain's CDR3 is CASSVEGATEAFF. The CDR3 bases are TGTGCCAGCAGTGTCGAGGGGGCGACTGAAGCTTTCTTT. The full variable domain, completed using reference TRBV2 and TRBJ1-1, is EPEVTQTPSHQVTQMGQEVILRCVPISNHLYFYWYRQILGQKVEFLVSFYNNEISEKSEIFDDQFSVERPDGSNFTLKIRSTKLEDSAMYFCASSVEGATEAFFGQGTRLTVV.

The chain couples TRBV19 to TRBJ2-1; D remains ambiguous. Trimming shortened V by 5 bases and J by 6 bases, and 17 bases separated the two germline ends. Germline assignment: CDR1 LNHDA and CDR2 SQIVND (reference sequence). The CDR3 is made up of 15 amino acids. CDR3 residues: CASSPPPDKGNEQFF. CDR3 nucleotides: TGTGCCAGTAGTCCGCCCCCTGACAAGGGCAATGAGCAGTTCTTC.

The rearrangement uses TRBV5-4 and TRBJ1-1; no firm D call. Germline CDR1 is SGHNT and CDR2 is YYREEE (reference sequence). This CDR3 has 12 residues. V was clipped by 7 bases and J by 11 bases, with 18 bases between them. The CDR3 bases are TGTGCCAGCCTAGTCGTGGGAGGACCCGCTTTCTTT. Residues: CASLVVGGPAFF.

The V call is TRBV2, the J call TRBJ2-7, with 10 bases matching TRBD1. The V segment lost 9 bases and the J segment 0 bases; nucleotides outside the gene matches: 5. CDR1 is SNHLY and CDR2 is FYNNEI in the germline V gene. CDR3 size: 14 residues. In nucleotides, the CDR3 is TGTGCCAGTGCCGGGACAGGGGTCTCCTACGAGCAGTACTTC. It encodes CASAGTGVSYEQYF.